A selection of T cell receptor beta chains follows, all from one sample in a study of blood T cell repertoires in COVID-19. Assay used: immunoSEQ multiplex PCR; TCRdb lists only in-frame clones, some missing. The data show about 40,000 clones, around 90% seen once. Sequencing input: peripheral blood. The source of these receptors is a man in his 60s with acute or convalescent COVID-19. Both conserved end residues are part of each CDR3. The D gene is left open where the match is weak. Only part of the rows carry a size: once, few, many, or a class if the clone is expanded.

V gene: TRBV6-5; clone size: .; D gene: TRBD2; J gene: TRBJ2-1; CDR3 DNA: TGTGCCAGCAGCCTAGCGGGGGGGTACAATGAGCAGTTCTTC; CDR3 protein: CASSLAGGYNEQFF
V gene: TRBV6-6; clone size: once; D gene: TRBD1; J gene: TRBJ1-1; CDR3 DNA: TGTGCCAGCAGTTACTTCGGACAGGGGATAGTAACTGAAGCTTTCTTT; CDR3 protein: CASSYFGQGIVTEAFF
V gene: TRBV29-1; clone size: few; D gene: .; J gene: TRBJ2-1; CDR3 DNA: TGCAGCGTTGCCCGGGACACAAACTACAATGAGCAGTTCTTC; CDR3 protein: CSVARDTNYNEQFF
V gene: TRBV3-1/TRBV3-2; clone size: .; D gene: .; J gene: TRBJ1-2; CDR3 DNA: TGTGCCAGCAGCCAACAAACAGGGATAAACTATGGCTACACCTTC; CDR3 protein: CASSQQTGINYGYTF
V gene: TRBV19; clone size: .; D gene: .; J gene: TRBJ2-7; CDR3 DNA: TGTGCCAGTAGTATTGGGCAGGGCTCTACCTACGAGCAGTACTTC; CDR3 protein: CASSIGQGSTYEQYF
V gene: TRBV5-1; clone size: .; D gene: TRBD1; J gene: TRBJ2-2; CDR3 DNA: TGCGCCAGCAGCTTGTCGATAAGGGGGCAGACCGGGGAGCTGTTTTTT; CDR3 protein: CASSLSIRGQTGELFF
V gene: TRBV7-2; clone size: .; D gene: TRBD2; J gene: TRBJ2-1; CDR3 DNA: TGTGCCAGCAGCCCGACCAGACTAGCGTCCTACAATGAGCAGTTCTTC; CDR3 protein: CASSPTRLASYNEQFF
V gene: TRBV10-3; clone size: .; D gene: .; J gene: TRBJ1-2; CDR3 DNA: TGTGCCATCAGTGAAAGAGGAAGCTATGGCTACACCTTC; CDR3 protein: CAISERGSYGYTF
V gene: TRBV5-6; clone size: .; D gene: .; J gene: TRBJ2-3; CDR3 DNA: TGTGCCAGCAGCACGATGACTCTCGATACGCAGTATTTT; CDR3 protein: CASSTMTLDTQYF
V gene: TRBV10-3; clone size: .; D gene: TRBD1; J gene: TRBJ2-1; CDR3 DNA: TGTGCCATCAGTGAGTCGTCGGGACAGAATGAGCAGTTCTTC; CDR3 protein: CAISESSGQNEQFF
V gene: TRBV28; clone size: .; D gene: TRBD2; J gene: TRBJ2-1; CDR3 DNA: TGTGCCAGTAGTAGCGGGGCCTACAATGAGCAGTTCTTC; CDR3 protein: CASSSGAYNEQFF
V gene: TRBV10-3; clone size: .; D gene: .; J gene: TRBJ1-1; CDR3 DNA: TGTGCCATCAGTGAGTCTGCAGGGGCCAATGAAGCTTTCTTT; CDR3 protein: CAISESAGANEAFF
V gene: TRBV4-1; clone size: .; D gene: .; J gene: TRBJ2-5; CDR3 DNA: TGCGCCAGCAGCCACTACCACGGGGAGACCCAGTACTTC; CDR3 protein: CASSHYHGETQYF
V gene: TRBV7-9; clone size: .; D gene: .; J gene: TRBJ1-3; CDR3 DNA: TGTGCCAGCAGCTTAGATGGAGGGGTAAACACCATATATTTT; CDR3 protein: CASSLDGGVNTIYF
V gene: TRBV5-1; clone size: .; D gene: .; J gene: TRBJ2-7; CDR3 DNA: TGCGCCAGCAGCTTCTCCAGGGTACACGAGCAGTACTTC; CDR3 protein: CASSFSRVHEQYF
V gene: TRBV6-5; clone size: .; D gene: TRBD1; J gene: TRBJ1-1; CDR3 DNA: TGTGCCACGGGGGACAGTCGAAAAGCTTTCTTT; CDR3 protein: CATGDSRKAFF
V gene: TRBV28; clone size: .; D gene: .; J gene: TRBJ1-1; CDR3 DNA: TGTGCCAGCAGTCCAACCGGGACAATGAACACCGAAGCTTTCTTT; CDR3 protein: CASSPTGTMNTEAFF
V gene: TRBV27; clone size: .; D gene: TRBD1; J gene: TRBJ2-7; CDR3 DNA: TGTGCCAGCAGTTTATCTACAGGGGGCTCCTACGAGCAGTACTTC; CDR3 protein: CASSLSTGGSYEQYF
V gene: TRBV2; clone size: .; D gene: .; J gene: TRBJ2-1; CDR3 DNA: TGTGCCAGCAGTGCGAACAGAGACAATGAGCAGTTCTTC; CDR3 protein: CASSANRDNEQFF
V gene: TRBV19; clone size: .; D gene: TRBD2; J gene: TRBJ2-1; CDR3 DNA: TGTGCCAGTGGACTAGCGGGAGTTGAATACAATGAGCAGTTCTTC; CDR3 protein: CASGLAGVEYNEQFF
V gene: TRBV2; clone size: .; D gene: .; J gene: TRBJ1-2; CDR3 DNA: TGTGCCAGCAGTGTTGGCCCCGCTAGGGAGAGCTATGGCTACACCTTC; CDR3 protein: CASSVGPARESYGYTF
V gene: TRBV29-1; clone size: .; D gene: .; J gene: TRBJ1-2; CDR3 DNA: TGCAGCGTTGTTCGGGGGAACTATGGCTACACCTTC; CDR3 protein: CSVVRGNYGYTF
V gene: TRBV13; clone size: .; D gene: .; J gene: TRBJ2-3; CDR3 DNA: TGTGCCAGCAGCTCGCGCCCTAGCACAGATACGCAGTATTTT; CDR3 protein: CASSSRPSTDTQYF
V gene: TRBV28; clone size: .; D gene: .; J gene: TRBJ1-6; CDR3 DNA: TGTGCCAGCAGATACAGGGATTCATCTAATTCACCCCTCCACTTT; CDR3 protein: CASRYRDSSNSPLHF
V gene: TRBV5-4; clone size: .; D gene: .; J gene: TRBJ2-3; CDR3 DNA: TGTGCCAGCAGCTCCGGACTTTCAGTAGATACGCAGTATTTT; CDR3 protein: CASSSGLSVDTQYF
V gene: TRBV2; clone size: .; D gene: .; J gene: TRBJ1-1; CDR3 DNA: TGTGCCAGCAGTCGACAGGTTGAAGCTTTCTTT; CDR3 protein: CASSRQVEAFF
V gene: TRBV5-1; clone size: .; D gene: TRBD2; J gene: TRBJ2-3; CDR3 DNA: TGCGCCAGCAGCTTGGCCCAGACTAGCGGGAGGGCAGATACGCAGTATTTT; CDR3 protein: CASSLAQTSGRADTQYF
V gene: TRBV19; clone size: .; D gene: TRBD1; J gene: TRBJ1-1; CDR3 DNA: TGTGCCAGTAGCGGACCCGGGACAGGGTCCCGGGGGGTGAACACTGAAGCTTTCTTT; CDR3 protein: CASSGPGTGSRGVNTEAFF
V gene: TRBV3-1/TRBV3-2; clone size: .; D gene: TRBD1; J gene: TRBJ1-5; CDR3 DNA: TGTGCCAGCAGCCTAGACAGGGATCAGCCCCAGCATTTT; CDR3 protein: CASSLDRDQPQHF
V gene: TRBV5-1; clone size: .; D gene: TRBD1; J gene: TRBJ1-2; CDR3 DNA: TGCGCCAGCAGCGCAAGGACAGGACCCTATGGCTACACCTTC; CDR3 protein: CASSARTGPYGYTF
V gene: TRBV19; clone size: .; D gene: .; J gene: TRBJ1-5; CDR3 DNA: TGTGCCAGTAATAAGGTCCGGGGAAGGGTTGAGGGGCCCCAGCATTTT; CDR3 protein: CASNKVRGRVEGPQHF
V gene: TRBV27; clone size: .; D gene: .; J gene: TRBJ1-1; CDR3 DNA: TGTGCCAGCAGTCCAACTACAGGGAACACTGAAGCTTTCTTT; CDR3 protein: CASSPTTGNTEAFF
V gene: TRBV6-5; clone size: .; D gene: TRBD1; J gene: TRBJ1-5; CDR3 DNA: TGTGCCAGCAGCCCGACAGGGGGCAATCAGCCCCAGCATTTT; CDR3 protein: CASSPTGGNQPQHF
V gene: TRBV5-1; clone size: .; D gene: TRBD1; J gene: TRBJ2-5; CDR3 DNA: TGCGCCAGCAGCCCCTGGGACAGGGGGCGTCAAGAGACCCAGTACTTC; CDR3 protein: CASSPWDRGRQETQYF
V gene: TRBV5-5; clone size: .; D gene: TRBD2; J gene: TRBJ2-7; CDR3 DNA: TGTGCCAGCAGCCCACGAACTAGCGGTACACCCCTCGAGCAGTACTTC; CDR3 protein: CASSPRTSGTPLEQYF
V gene: TRBV2; clone size: .; D gene: TRBD1; J gene: TRBJ1-5; CDR3 DNA: TGTGCCAGCAGGAGGGACAGGCCCATCAATCAGCCCCAGCATTTT; CDR3 protein: CASRRDRPINQPQHF
V gene: TRBV27; clone size: .; D gene: TRBD1; J gene: TRBJ2-7; CDR3 DNA: TGTGCCAGCAGTCTGACGGACAGGGCGGAGAACGAGCAGTACTTC; CDR3 protein: CASSLTDRAENEQYF
V gene: TRBV20-1; clone size: .; D gene: .; J gene: TRBJ2-5; CDR3 DNA: TGCAGTATGATACAGGGAGAGACCCAGTACTTC; CDR3 protein: CSMIQGETQYF
V gene: TRBV7-8; clone size: .; D gene: TRBD2; J gene: TRBJ2-1; CDR3 DNA: TGTGCCAGCAGCTTAGAGCTAGCGGGAGGAAATGAGCAGTTCTTC; CDR3 protein: CASSLELAGGNEQFF
V gene: TRBV28; clone size: .; D gene: .; J gene: TRBJ1-6; CDR3 DNA: TGTGCCAGCAGGTTACAGGGCTATAATTCACCCCTCCACTTT; CDR3 protein: CASRLQGYNSPLHF
V gene: TRBV27; clone size: .; D gene: .; J gene: TRBJ1-1; CDR3 DNA: TGTGCCAGCAGTTTCGGTGCAGGAACTGAAGCTTTCTTT; CDR3 protein: CASSFGAGTEAFF
V gene: TRBV9; clone size: .; D gene: TRBD2; J gene: TRBJ2-1; CDR3 DNA: TGTGCCAGCAGCACCGGACTAGCGGGAGGTTACAATGAGCAGTTCTTC; CDR3 protein: CASSTGLAGGYNEQFF
V gene: TRBV21-1; clone size: .; D gene: .; J gene: TRBJ2-7; CDR3 DNA: TGTGCCAGCAGTCCAGATACAGGGGATATTGCCGAGCAGTACTTC; CDR3 protein: CASSPDTGDIAEQYF
V gene: TRBV5-4; clone size: .; D gene: .; J gene: TRBJ1-3; CDR3 DNA: TGTGCCAGCAGCTTGAGGGGGGGGTCCGGAAACACCATATATTTT; CDR3 protein: CASSLRGGSGNTIYF
V gene: TRBV10-3; clone size: .; D gene: .; J gene: TRBJ2-1; CDR3 DNA: TGTGCCATCAGTGAGTCAGAGCCCGAAAGCTCCTACAATGAGCAGTTCTTC; CDR3 protein: CAISESEPESSYNEQFF
V gene: TRBV5-5; clone size: .; D gene: .; J gene: TRBJ1-3; CDR3 DNA: TGTGCCAGCAGCTTGGTAAATACAGCAGGCTCTGGAAACACCATATATTTT; CDR3 protein: CASSLVNTAGSGNTIYF
V gene: TRBV18; clone size: once; D gene: TRBD1; J gene: TRBJ2-1; CDR3 DNA: TGTGCCAGCTCGCGCGGACAGGGCCCACTAGTTGGGGGTGAGCAGTTCTTC; CDR3 protein: CASSRGQGPLVGGEQFF
V gene: TRBV28; clone size: .; D gene: .; J gene: TRBJ2-7; CDR3 DNA: TGTGCCAGCAGCACCGCGGGAATGGGGGAGCAGTACTTC; CDR3 protein: CASSTAGMGEQYF
V gene: TRBV6-2/TRBV6-3; clone size: .; D gene: TRBD2; J gene: TRBJ2-2; CDR3 DNA: TGTGCCAGCAGTACGCCGGGACTAGAGGGCACCGGGGAGCTGTTTTTT; CDR3 protein: CASSTPGLEGTGELFF
V gene: TRBV4-3; clone size: .; D gene: .; J gene: TRBJ1-3; CDR3 DNA: TGCGCCAGCAGCCAAGACCCCTCCGGGGTTGGTGGAAACACCATATATTTT; CDR3 protein: CASSQDPSGVGGNTIYF
V gene: TRBV5-5; clone size: once; D gene: TRBD2; J gene: TRBJ2-1; CDR3 DNA: TGTGCCAGCAGCCAACTAGCGGGAGGCCGGTATGAGCAGTTCTTC; CDR3 protein: CASSQLAGGRYEQFF
V gene: TRBV6-2/TRBV6-3; clone size: .; D gene: TRBD2; J gene: TRBJ2-1; CDR3 DNA: TGTGCCAGCAGTTACGGGGGGGAGCTTAATGAGCAGTTCTTC; CDR3 protein: CASSYGGELNEQFF
V gene: TRBV7-9; clone size: once; D gene: TRBD1; J gene: TRBJ2-7; CDR3 DNA: TGTGCCAGCAGCCGGCCGGGGACAGCCCCCTACGAGCAGTACTTC; CDR3 protein: CASSRPGTAPYEQYF
V gene: TRBV28; clone size: .; D gene: .; J gene: TRBJ2-1; CDR3 DNA: TGTGCCAGCAGCGGGACTGACGCGAGCTCCTACAATGAGCAGTTCTTC; CDR3 protein: CASSGTDASSYNEQFF
V gene: TRBV6-2/TRBV6-3; clone size: .; D gene: TRBD2; J gene: TRBJ2-2; CDR3 DNA: TGTGCCAGCAGTACCGGGCGGGAGGGCGTCACCGGGGAGCTGTTTTTT; CDR3 protein: CASSTGREGVTGELFF